The clone carrying this TCR beta chain appeared once. Its specificity is not known. This sample is drawn from a study of OX40 agonist ivuxolimab in advanced cancers. Study context: Patients received the agonistic anti-OX40 (CD134) antibody ivuxolimab. Patients received intravenous ivuxolimab every 2 weeks at 0.01 to 10 mg/kg. The diagnoses of dose-escalation patients were hepatocellular carcinoma, melanoma, renal cell or head and neck cancer. Findings of the study overall: CD8+ T cells were the subset that, on average, had more expanded clones than CD4+.

Germline lookup yields CDR1 MGHDK and CDR2 SYGVNS. The V gene lost 6 bases and the J gene lost 8 bases, with 22 bases spanning the gap. The CDR3 spans 15 residues. Method: immunoSEQ multiplex PCR; TCRdb's copy keeps in-frame clones and lacks some. The table lists approximately 77,000 clones, about nine tenths of them singletons. This sequence joins TRBV25-1 and TRBJ1-2; maybe TRBD1 (5 bases). This material consisted of CD4+ or CD8+ T cells sorted from blood, taken in a trial of the OX40 agonist ivuxolimab. This receptor was obtained from an adult with an advanced solid tumor such as melanoma, head and neck, liver or kidney cancer. CDR3 sequence (DNA): TGTGCCAGCAGCACTTCGGGACCGACGGGGAGGGGCTACACCTTC. Its protein is CASSTSGPTGRGYTF.